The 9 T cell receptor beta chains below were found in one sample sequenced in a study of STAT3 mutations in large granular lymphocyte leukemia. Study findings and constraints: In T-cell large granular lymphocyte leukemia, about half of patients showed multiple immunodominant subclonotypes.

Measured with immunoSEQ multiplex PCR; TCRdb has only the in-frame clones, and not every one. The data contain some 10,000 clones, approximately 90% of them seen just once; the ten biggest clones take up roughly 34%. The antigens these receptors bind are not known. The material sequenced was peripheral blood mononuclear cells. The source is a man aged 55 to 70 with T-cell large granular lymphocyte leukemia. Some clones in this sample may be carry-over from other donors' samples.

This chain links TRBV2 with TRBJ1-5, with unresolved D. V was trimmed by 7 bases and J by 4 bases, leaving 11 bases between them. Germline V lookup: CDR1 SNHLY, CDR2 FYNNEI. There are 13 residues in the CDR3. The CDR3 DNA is TGTGCCAGCAAACGGGATCAAAATCAGCCCCAGCATTTT. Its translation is CASKRDQNQPQHF. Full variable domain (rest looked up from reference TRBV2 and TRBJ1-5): EPEVTQTPSHQVTQMGQEVILRCVPISNHLYFYWYRQILGQKVEFLVSFYNNEISEKSEIFDDQFSVERPDGSNFTLKIRSTKLEDSAMYFCASKRDQNQPQHFGDGTRLSIL.

The DNA for the CDR3 is TGTGCCAGTAGTGGGACTCCCGAGGGGACTGAAGCTTTCTTT. Its translation is CASSGTPEGTEAFF. The chain is built from TRBV19 and TRBJ1-1, with a tentative D call TRBD1 (5 bases). CDR3 length equals 14 residues. CDR1 LNHDA and CDR2 SQIVND come from the germline V gene (reference sequence). V was clipped by 5 bases and J by 5 bases, with 15 bases between them.

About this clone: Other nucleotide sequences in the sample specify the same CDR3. The CDR3 region is CASSLREGDTQYF. The CDR3 DNA follows: TGTGCCAGCAGCTTGAGGGAGGGAGATACGCAGTATTTT. V is TRBV7-2 and J is TRBJ2-3; 7 positions agree with TRBD2. The CDR3 consists of 13 residues. In germline, CDR1 is SGHTA, CDR2 FQGNSA. J gave up 5 bases and V 3 bases, and 2 bases lay outside the gene matches.

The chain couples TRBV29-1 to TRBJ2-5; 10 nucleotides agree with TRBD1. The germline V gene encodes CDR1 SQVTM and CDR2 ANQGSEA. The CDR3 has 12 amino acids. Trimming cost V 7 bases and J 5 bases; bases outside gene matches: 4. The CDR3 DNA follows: TGCAGCGCTAGGACAGGGGGGGAGACCCAGTACTTC. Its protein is CSARTGGETQYF.

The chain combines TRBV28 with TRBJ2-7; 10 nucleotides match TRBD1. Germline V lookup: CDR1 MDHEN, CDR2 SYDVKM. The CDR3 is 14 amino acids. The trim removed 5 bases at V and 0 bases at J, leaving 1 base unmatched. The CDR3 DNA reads TGTGCCAGCAGTGGACAGGGGGTCTCCTACGAGCAGTACTTC. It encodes CASSGQGVSYEQYF.

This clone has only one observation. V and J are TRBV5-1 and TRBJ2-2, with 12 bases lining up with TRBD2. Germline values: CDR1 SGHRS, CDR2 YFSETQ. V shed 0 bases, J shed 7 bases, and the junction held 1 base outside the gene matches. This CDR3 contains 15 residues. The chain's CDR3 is CASSLGLAGVGELFF. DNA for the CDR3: TGCGCCAGCAGCTTGGGACTAGCGGGAGTCGGGGAGCTGTTTTTT.

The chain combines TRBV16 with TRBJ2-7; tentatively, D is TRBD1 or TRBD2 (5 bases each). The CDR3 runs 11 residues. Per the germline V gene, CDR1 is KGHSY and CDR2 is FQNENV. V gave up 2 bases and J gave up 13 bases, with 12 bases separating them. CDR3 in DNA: TGTGCCAGCAGCCAAAGGGGAGTTTATTACTTC. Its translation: CASSQRGVYYF.

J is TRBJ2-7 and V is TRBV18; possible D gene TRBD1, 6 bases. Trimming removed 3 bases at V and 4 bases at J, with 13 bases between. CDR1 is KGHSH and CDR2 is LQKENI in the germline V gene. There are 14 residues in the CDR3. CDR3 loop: CASSPGQPPYEQYF. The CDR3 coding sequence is TGTGCCAGCTCACCGGGACAACCCCCATACGAGCAGTACTTC.

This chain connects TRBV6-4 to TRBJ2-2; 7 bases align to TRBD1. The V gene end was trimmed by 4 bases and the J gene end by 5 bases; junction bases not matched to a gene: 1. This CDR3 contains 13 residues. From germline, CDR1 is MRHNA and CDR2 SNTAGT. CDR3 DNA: TGTGCCAGCAGTGGCAGGGGGACCGGGGAGCTGTTTTTT. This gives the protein CASSGRGTGELFF.